What follows describes a single TCR beta chain. The target antigen is unknown. This record comes from a study of CD8+ T cells in alopecia areata. Study in general: The investigators scored severity in treated patients by the percentage of affected scalp area.

The study, taken as a whole, reports: Persistence in scalp and blood during tofacitinib was observed for many expanded lesional clones.

Treatment: oral pan-JAK inhibitor, 5-10 mg twice daily. Sequencing used cDNA as its template, made by extracting RNA and reverse transcribing it. Assay used: immunoSEQ multiplex PCR; TCRdb lists only in-frame clones, some missing. The sample records about 76,000 clones, around 60% being singletons. Germline V gene sequence: CDR1 SGHDT, CDR2 YYEEEE. V lost 4 bases, J lost 2 bases, and 6 bases stayed unmatched. The length of the CDR3 is 14 residues. The chain employs TRBV5-6 and TRBJ2-7, with TRBD1 matching 7 bases. The sequence was collected from a human donor with alopecia areata. This specimen was CD8+ T cells sorted from blood, taken at week 24, from a patient treated with tofacitinib. The CDR3 DNA is TGTGCCAGCAGCATGGGACAGAACCCCTACGAGCAGTACTTC. Its protein product is CASSMGQNPYEQYF.